One and the same sample provided the 21 T cell receptor beta chains below, sequenced in a study of T cells in Graves' hyperthyroidism and ophthalmopathy. Amplification targeted TCR beta CDR3 regions from RNA transcripts. The primer set for the first-round RT-PCR of the TCR CDR3 was HTBI. TCRdb re-called the multiplex PCR reads with MiXCR, one entry per CDR3 protein. Of some 620,000 distinct CDR3 sequences listed, 15% to 20% are singletons. Sequenced sample: blood. These receptors all come from a young woman with Graves' hyperthyroidism.

Only a few counts were recorded for this clonotype. This chain links TRBV9 with TRBJ1-1; D is uncertain. Between the trimmed V and J ends, which lost 3 bases and 1 base, there was a span of 13 bases. Germline CDR1 SGDLS, CDR2 YYNGEE. The CDR3 runs to 15 residues. CDR3 DNA sequence: TGTGCCAGCAGCGCCTCGACCACAGCGAACACTGAAGCTTTCTTT. Encoded protein: CASSASTTANTEAFF.

The J gene is TRBJ2-3, the V gene TRBV20-1; 15 bases align to TRBD2. CDR3 length: 20 amino acids. CDR1 is DFQATT, CDR2 SNEGSKA, per germline (reference sequence). Trimming removed 0 bases from V and 2 bases from J; junction bases left unmatched: 12. CDR3 sequence: CSARDGTSGRPRIDTDTQYF. CDR3 in DNA: TGCAGTGCTAGAGATGGGACTAGCGGGAGGCCACGGATTGACACAGATACGCAGTATTTT.

The table lists this clonotype with a count of one. J is TRBJ1-2 and V is TRBV19; D might be TRBD1 (6 bases). CDR1 LNHDA and CDR2 SQIVND come from the germline V gene (reference sequence). V lost 4 bases and J 3 bases, leaving 15 bases between the germline ends. The CDR3 runs 15 residues. The CDR3 protein is CASSTFLDSYYGYTF. The CDR3 nucleotides read TGTGCCAGTAGTACTTTTCTGGACAGTTACTATGGCTACACCTTC.

The chain carries TRBV20-1 and TRBJ2-7; 10 nucleotides align to TRBD2. Germline V gives CDR1 DFQATT, CDR2 SNEGSKA (reference sequence). V was clipped by 7 bases and J by 3 bases; unmatched bases: 6. The CDR3 totals 13 residues. The CDR3 here is CSVETSGIYEQYF. CDR3 nucleotide sequence: TGCAGTGTGGAAACTAGCGGGATCTACGAGCAGTACTTC.

This clonotype was seen ten or more times. The chain employs TRBV19 and TRBJ1-2; 7 nucleotides match TRBD1. CDR1 and CDR2 from the germline V gene are LNHDA and SQIVND (reference sequence). Trimming cost V 7 bases and J 3 bases; bases outside gene matches: 8. The CDR3 spans 14 residues. The CDR3 nucleotides read TGTGCCAGTACCGACGACAGGGCTGACTATGGCTACACCTTC. It encodes CASTDDRADYGYTF. Combining the CDR3 with reference TRBV19 and TRBJ1-2 gives the whole variable domain DGGITQSPKYLFRKEGQNVTLSCEQNLNHDAMYWYRQDPGQGLRLIYYSQIVNDFQKGDIAEGYSVSREKKESFPLTVTSAQKNPTAFYLCASTDDRADYGYTFGSGTRLTVV.

This sequence joins TRBV28 and TRBJ1-1, with 7 bases lining up with TRBD1. V was pared by 4 bases and J by 6 bases, with 2 bases of the junction left unmatched. CDR1 and CDR2 (germline): MDHEN, SYDVKM. This CDR3 region has 12 residues. The CDR3: CASSWGQSEAFF. The DNA of the CDR3 is TGTGCCAGCAGTTGGGGACAGTCTGAAGCTTTCTTT.

The table lists this clonotype with many counts. The gene calls are TRBV24-1 and TRBJ1-1; 7 bases are a match to TRBD1. The germline V gene encodes CDR1 KGHDR and CDR2 SFDVKD. The J segment lost 1 base and the V segment lost 2 bases, leaving 3 bases of the junction unmatched. This CDR3 region has 15 residues. CDR3 sequence: CATSDSRTGNTEAFF. For the CDR3, the DNA is TGTGCCACCAGTGATTCACGGACAGGGAACACTGAAGCTTTCTTT.

This clonotype was counted at least ten times. The J gene is TRBJ2-7, the V gene TRBV12-3 or TRBV12-4; a weak D match, TRBD1 (5 bases). This CDR3 spans 14 amino acids. The germline V and J ends were trimmed by 9 bases and 3 bases, with 18 bases remaining between them. The CDR3, as DNA: TGTGCCAGGATCTTAGGGGCGTTTTTCTACGAGCAGTACTTC. This sequence encodes CARILGAFFYEQYF.

Points on this clonotype: This may come from a read error, since a much larger clone is one base off. V and J are TRBV7-2 and TRBJ2-5; 8 bases agree with TRBD1. CDR3 length equals 18 residues. CDR1 and CDR2 (germline): SGHTA, FQGNSA. Germline trimming cut 3 bases from V and 2 bases from J; bases unmatched to any gene: 14. This CDR3 is CASSFGTGADRSQETQYF. The CDR3 DNA is TGTGCCAGCAGCTTCGGGACAGGAGCCGATAGAAGTCAAGAGACCCAGTACTTC.

The chain links TRBV6-1 to TRBJ2-1, with D uncertain. Germline values: CDR1 MNHNS, CDR2 SASEGT. The CDR3 spans 15 residues. The germline V and J ends were trimmed by 6 bases and 0 bases, with 12 bases remaining between them. The CDR3 loop is CASRKQRSSYNEQFF. CDR3 nucleotide sequence: TGTGCCAGCAGGAAACAGAGAAGCTCCTACAATGAGCAGTTCTTC.

This chain connects TRBV29-1 to TRBJ2-5; D gene ambiguous. The CDR3 spans 13 residues. Germline-derived CDR1 and CDR2 are SQVTM and ANQGSEA. Trimming stripped 5 bases from V and 1 base from J, with 11 bases between. CDR3: CSVPRAPQETQYF. CDR3 DNA: TGCAGCGTTCCCCGGGCCCCCCAAGAGACCCAGTACTTC. The full variable domain, with the rest looked up from reference TRBV29-1 and TRBJ2-5, is SAVISQKPSRDICQRGTSLTIQCQVDSQVTMMFWYRQQPGQSLTLIATANQGSEATYESGFVIDKFPISRPNLTFSTLTVSNMSPEDSSIYLCSVPRAPQETQYFGPGTRLLVL.

With regard to this clonotype: A read error may be the cause here, since a much bigger clone is one base away. Here the CDR3 reads CASSLSGVGTEAFF. The CDR3, as DNA: TGCGCCAGCAGCCTGTCGGGGGTTGGCACTGAAGCTTTCTTT. V usage is TRBV5-1 and J usage is TRBJ1-1; possible D gene TRBD1, 5 bases. The CDR3 runs 14 residues. The germline V gene has CDR1 SGHRS and CDR2 YFSETQ. V was shortened by 4 bases and J by 4 bases, with 14 bases between the two germline ends.

The V and J genes are TRBV7-2 and TRBJ2-5, with TRBD2 identical over 8 bases. The CDR3 sequence is 17 residues long. Germline V gene lookup returns CDR1 SGHTA and CDR2 FQGNSA. Losses at the gene ends were 4 bases for V and 5 bases for J; bases not matched to a gene: 15. The CDR3 reads CASSSMGLREARETQYF. CDR3 coding DNA: TGTGCCAGCAGCTCCATGGGGCTGCGGGAGGCGAGGGAGACCCAGTACTTC.

The chain has TRBV2 and TRBJ2-3, with a possible D match to TRBD1 (5 bases). Germline V lookup: CDR1 SNHLY, CDR2 FYNNEI. The V gene lost 7 bases and the J gene lost 1 base, with 9 bases spanning the gap. CDR3 length: 13 amino acids. CDR3 sequence (DNA): TGTGCCAGCAAGGGGAAGGGCACAGATACGCAGTATTTT. This codes for CASKGKGTDTQYF. Supplemented by reference TRBV2 and TRBJ2-3, the full variable domain reads EPEVTQTPSHQVTQMGQEVILRCVPISNHLYFYWYRQILGQKVEFLVSFYNNEISEKSEIFDDQFSVERPDGSNFTLKIRSTKLEDSAMYFCASKGKGTDTQYFGPGTRLTVL.

This clonotype was detected many times. J is TRBJ2-3 and V is TRBV2, with D maybe TRBD2 (6 bases). The CDR3 sequence is 18 residues long. CDR1 is SNHLY, CDR2 FYNNEI, per germline. V lost 4 bases and J lost 4, with 24 bases in between. CDR3 protein: CASSVSRTGRSRADTQYF. CDR3 DNA sequence: TGTGCCAGCAGTGTTTCCCGAACGGGGAGGTCACGGGCAGATACGCAGTATTTT.

The table lists this clonotype with a few counts. The chain combines TRBV7-2 with TRBJ2-5, with D possibly TRBD2 on 6 matching bases. Trimming removed 1 base from V and 14 bases from J, with 23 bases in between. Germline values: CDR1 SGHTA, CDR2 FQGNSA. The CDR3 consists of 15 residues. Here the CDR3 DNA reads TGTGCCAGCAGCTTAGTACTCGTGGACGGGAGTGGTTTTTACTTC. Its translation is CASSLVLVDGSGFYF.

V and J are TRBV6-1 and TRBJ2-3; D may be TRBD1 or TRBD2 (5 bases each). The CDR3 has 17 amino acids. The V end was cut by 5 bases, the J end by 1 base, with 19 bases between. CDR1 is MNHNS and CDR2 is SASEGT in the germline V gene. The DNA for the CDR3 is TGTGCCAGCAGTTCCAACCCTCCTGGGGGAGGCACAGATACGCAGTATTTT. Its protein is CASSSNPPGGGTDTQYF.

The table lists this clonotype with a few counts. Just one base apart from a much larger clone, this may be a read error. J is TRBJ2-7 and V is TRBV28; 9 bases are shared with TRBD1. Germline V CDR1 and CDR2: MDHEN, SYDVKM. Trimming took 3 bases from V and 7 from J; bases not matched to a gene: 10. The CDR3 loop spans 15 amino acids. CDR3 bases: TGTGCCAGCAGTTTTGGGACAGGGATCGGGGATGAGCAGTACTTC. As protein: CASSFGTGIGDEQYF.

This clonotype was counted a few times. J is TRBJ2-2 and V is TRBV12-3 or TRBV12-4; perhaps TRBD1 as D (6 bases). The CDR3 has 18 residues. Trimming shortened V by 6 bases and J by 6 bases, and 26 bases separated the two germline ends. In DNA, the CDR3 is TGTGCCAGCAGCCGGCCTGGGGTTGGACAGAAAAAGGCCGGGGAGCTGTTTTTT. Residues: CASSRPGVGQKKAGELFF.

This clonotype was observed a few times. V and J are TRBV18 and TRBJ1-1, with TRBD1 as a possible D gene (5 bases). Trimming shortened V by 3 bases and J by 4 bases, and 9 bases separated the two germline ends. The V gene's germline CDR1 is KGHSH and CDR2 LQKENI. There are 13 residues in the CDR3. CDR3 in DNA: TGTGCCAGCTCACCTGGGGGGACCACTGAAGCTTTCTTT. Protein product: CASSPGGTTEAFF.

This clonotype was observed at least ten times. The chain combines TRBV6-1 with TRBJ2-3, with D hard to call. Germline loops: CDR1 MNHNS, CDR2 SASEGT. The ends were cut back, 2 bases at V and 8 bases at J, with 5 bases in the middle. This CDR3 region has 11 residues. The CDR3: CASSESGTQYF. The CDR3 DNA follows: TGTGCCAGCAGTGAATCTGGTACGCAGTATTTT.